The rows below give T cell receptor beta chains drawn from one sample of a study of early T cells in non-severe SARS-CoV-2 infection. TCRdb re-called the 5' RACE reads through MiXCR, storing one row per CDR3 protein. The data hold roughly 26,000 distinct CDR3 sequences, with more than 4.5% observed a single time. Source material: whole blood. Receptors were obtained from an adult who was a healthcare worker with PCR-confirmed SARS-CoV-2 infection or an uninfected control (not recorded which). CDR3s include the opening cysteine and the closing phenylalanine or tryptophan.

CDR3 length: 16; J gene: TRBJ2-7; V gene: TRBV10-2; CDR3 protein: CASSDVSGTDTYEQYF
CDR3 length: 15; J gene: TRBJ1-5; V gene: TRBV5-1; CDR3 protein: CASSLGQERGQPQHF
CDR3 length: 21; J gene: TRBJ2-2; V gene: TRBV9; CDR3 protein: CASSVNMLSGTSVANTGELFF
CDR3 length: 13; J gene: TRBJ2-7; V gene: TRBV6-2/TRBV6-3; CDR3 protein: CASSGTDTYEQYF
CDR3 length: 14; J gene: TRBJ2-5; V gene: TRBV5-1; CDR3 protein: CASSDTGTVETQYF
CDR3 length: 13; J gene: TRBJ2-7; V gene: TRBV2; CDR3 protein: CASSEGNSYEQYF
CDR3 length: 19; J gene: TRBJ2-6; V gene: TRBV10-3; CDR3 protein: CAISEPQGMFSSGANVLTF
CDR3 length: 16; J gene: TRBJ1-5; V gene: TRBV3-1; CDR3 protein: CASSQGSGAINQPQHF
CDR3 length: 15; J gene: TRBJ1-2; V gene: TRBV6-5; CDR3 protein: CASSYSAGMLRGYTF
CDR3 length: 12; J gene: TRBJ1-2; V gene: TRBV19; CDR3 protein: CATNQGYYGYTF
CDR3 length: 15; J gene: TRBJ2-2; V gene: TRBV12-3/TRBV12-4; CDR3 protein: CASRPPGLANGELFF
CDR3 length: 16; J gene: TRBJ1-2; V gene: TRBV20-1; CDR3 protein: CSARDYGGDTTRGYTF
CDR3 length: 15; J gene: TRBJ1-4; V gene: TRBV6-6; CDR3 protein: CASSSRQGPNEKLFF
CDR3 length: 16; J gene: TRBJ1-1; V gene: TRBV6-5; CDR3 protein: CASSYSPGVLNTEAFF
CDR3 length: 18; J gene: TRBJ2-1; V gene: TRBV3-1; CDR3 protein: CASSQDLLAGVQYNEQFF
CDR3 length: 15; J gene: TRBJ1-1; V gene: TRBV5-1; CDR3 protein: CASSLAGTENTEAFF
CDR3 length: 15; J gene: TRBJ2-2; V gene: TRBV6-1; CDR3 protein: CASSDVGARTGELFF
CDR3 length: 11; J gene: TRBJ1-4; V gene: TRBV25-1; CDR3 protein: CADPGNEKLFF
CDR3 length: 13; J gene: TRBJ1-5; V gene: TRBV7-2; CDR3 protein: CASSFGDWQPQHF
CDR3 length: 15; J gene: TRBJ2-5; V gene: TRBV5-4; CDR3 protein: CASRPGLAGLTTQYF
CDR3 length: 14; J gene: TRBJ2-4; V gene: TRBV12-5; CDR3 protein: CASGFTSGGRDQYF
CDR3 length: 17; J gene: TRBJ1-6; V gene: TRBV30; CDR3 protein: CAWNELEGSSYNSPLHF
CDR3 length: 15; J gene: TRBJ1-6; V gene: TRBV10-3; CDR3 protein: CAISESDDRYSPLHF
CDR3 length: 13; J gene: TRBJ1-6; V gene: TRBV7-3; CDR3 protein: CASSLQQNSPLHF
CDR3 length: 16; J gene: TRBJ2-3; V gene: TRBV7-9; CDR3 protein: CASSHAAGSRADTQYF
CDR3 length: 15; J gene: TRBJ1-4; V gene: TRBV9; CDR3 protein: CASSEGQGDNEKLFF
CDR3 length: 11; J gene: TRBJ2-5; V gene: TRBV20-1; CDR3 protein: CSAIPKETQYF
CDR3 length: 16; J gene: TRBJ2-1; V gene: TRBV6-2/TRBV6-3; CDR3 protein: CASSSAGLAVYNEQFF
CDR3 length: 14; J gene: TRBJ1-1; V gene: TRBV3-1; CDR3 protein: CASSQGHLLDEAFF
CDR3 length: 18; J gene: TRBJ1-1; V gene: TRBV12-3/TRBV12-4; CDR3 protein: CASRQHRGLTFMNTEAFF
CDR3 length: 14; J gene: TRBJ1-1; V gene: TRBV6-1; CDR3 protein: CASYTVKSNTEAFF
CDR3 length: 15; J gene: TRBJ1-1; V gene: TRBV6-2/TRBV6-3; CDR3 protein: CASRRARDRGAEVFF
CDR3 length: 14; J gene: TRBJ1-5; V gene: TRBV29-1; CDR3 protein: CSVAQGNSNQPQHF
CDR3 length: 16; J gene: TRBJ2-7; V gene: TRBV4-1; CDR3 protein: CASSQDRQGPTYEQYF
CDR3 length: 14; J gene: TRBJ1-6; V gene: TRBV7-9; CDR3 protein: CASSPGQGNSPLHF
CDR3 length: 14; J gene: TRBJ2-3; V gene: TRBV29-1; CDR3 protein: CSVPDDGGADTQYF
CDR3 length: 12; J gene: TRBJ2-5; V gene: TRBV6-2/TRBV6-3; CDR3 protein: CASSADGTTQYF
CDR3 length: 13; J gene: TRBJ1-1; V gene: TRBV6-1; CDR3 protein: CASSLTDGTEAFF
CDR3 length: 14; J gene: TRBJ1-1; V gene: TRBV18; CDR3 protein: CASSPGQKVGEAFF
CDR3 length: 14; J gene: TRBJ2-5; V gene: TRBV7-8; CDR3 protein: CASSPGQGLETQYF
CDR3 length: 9; J gene: TRBJ1-1; V gene: TRBV12-3/TRBV12-4; CDR3 protein: CASRNEAFF
CDR3 length: 14; J gene: TRBJ1-2; V gene: TRBV3-1; CDR3 protein: CASSQVTTGYGYTF
CDR3 length: 13; J gene: TRBJ2-1; V gene: TRBV25-1; CDR3 protein: CASSEFGLVKPFF
CDR3 length: 16; J gene: TRBJ2-3; V gene: TRBV5-1; CDR3 protein: CASSRDGKGNTDTQYF
CDR3 length: 16; J gene: TRBJ1-6; V gene: TRBV5-6; CDR3 protein: CASSRQGSSYNSPLHF
CDR3 length: 13; J gene: TRBJ2-2; V gene: TRBV2; CDR3 protein: CASIRQNTGELFF
CDR3 length: 13; J gene: TRBJ2-2; V gene: TRBV14; CDR3 protein: CASSQDISGELFF
CDR3 length: 15; J gene: TRBJ1-4; V gene: TRBV6-6; CDR3 protein: CASSYSPGGDEKLFF
CDR3 length: 16; J gene: TRBJ2-1; V gene: TRBV20-1; CDR3 protein: CSARDSAGGSYNEQFF
CDR3 length: 13; J gene: TRBJ2-7; V gene: TRBV9; CDR3 protein: CASSQGNDYEQYF
CDR3 length: 16; J gene: TRBJ2-3; V gene: TRBV21-1; CDR3 protein: CATPPARDGSTDTQYF
CDR3 length: 16; J gene: TRBJ2-1; V gene: TRBV6-2/TRBV6-3; CDR3 protein: CASRQPRGSSYNEQFF
CDR3 length: 14; J gene: TRBJ2-3; V gene: TRBV19; CDR3 protein: CASSIRGNTDTQYF
CDR3 length: 16; J gene: TRBJ2-6; V gene: TRBV11-2; CDR3 protein: CASRGQELSGANVLTF